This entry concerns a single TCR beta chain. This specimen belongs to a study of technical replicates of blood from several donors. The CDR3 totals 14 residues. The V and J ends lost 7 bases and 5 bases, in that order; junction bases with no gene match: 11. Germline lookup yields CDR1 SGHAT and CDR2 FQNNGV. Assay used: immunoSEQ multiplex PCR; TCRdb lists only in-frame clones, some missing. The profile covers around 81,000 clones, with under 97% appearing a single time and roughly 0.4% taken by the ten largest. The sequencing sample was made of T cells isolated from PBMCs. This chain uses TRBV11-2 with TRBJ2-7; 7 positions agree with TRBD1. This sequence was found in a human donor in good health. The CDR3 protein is CASTPGRGFDEQYF. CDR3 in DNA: TGTGCCAGCACCCCCGGCAGGGGGTTCGACGAGCAGTACTTC.